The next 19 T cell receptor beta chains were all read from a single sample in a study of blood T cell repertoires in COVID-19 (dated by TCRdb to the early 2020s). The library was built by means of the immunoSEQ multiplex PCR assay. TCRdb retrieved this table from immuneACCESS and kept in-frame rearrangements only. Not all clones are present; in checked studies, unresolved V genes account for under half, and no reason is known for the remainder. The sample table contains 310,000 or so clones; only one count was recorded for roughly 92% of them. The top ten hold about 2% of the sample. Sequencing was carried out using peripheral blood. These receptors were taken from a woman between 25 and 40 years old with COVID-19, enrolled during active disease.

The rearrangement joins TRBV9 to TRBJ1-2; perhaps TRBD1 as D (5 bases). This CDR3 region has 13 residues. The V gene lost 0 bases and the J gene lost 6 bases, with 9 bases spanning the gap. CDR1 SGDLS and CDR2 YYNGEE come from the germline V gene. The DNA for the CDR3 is TGTGCCAGCAGCGTAGAGGGGAGGCATGGCTACACCTTC. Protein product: CASSVEGRHGYTF.

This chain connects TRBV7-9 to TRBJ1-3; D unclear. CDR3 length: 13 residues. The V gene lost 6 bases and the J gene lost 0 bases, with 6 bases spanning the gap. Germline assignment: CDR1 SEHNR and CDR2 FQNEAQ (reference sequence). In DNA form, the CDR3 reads TGTGCCAGCAGGGGCCTCTCTGGAAACACCATATATTTT. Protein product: CASRGLSGNTIYF.

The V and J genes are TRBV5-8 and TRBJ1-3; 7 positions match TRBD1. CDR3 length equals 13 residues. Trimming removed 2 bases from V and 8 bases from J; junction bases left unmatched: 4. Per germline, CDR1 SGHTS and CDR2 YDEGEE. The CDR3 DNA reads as TGTGCCAGCAGCTTCAACAGGGGTGACACCATATATTTT. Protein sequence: CASSFNRGDTIYF.

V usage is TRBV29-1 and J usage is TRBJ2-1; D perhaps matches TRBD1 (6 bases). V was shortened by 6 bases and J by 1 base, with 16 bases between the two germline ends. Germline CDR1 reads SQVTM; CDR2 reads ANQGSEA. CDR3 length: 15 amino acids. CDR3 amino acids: CSVPYPTGSYNEQFF. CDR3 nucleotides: TGCAGCGTGCCCTACCCCACAGGGTCCTACAATGAGCAGTTCTTC.

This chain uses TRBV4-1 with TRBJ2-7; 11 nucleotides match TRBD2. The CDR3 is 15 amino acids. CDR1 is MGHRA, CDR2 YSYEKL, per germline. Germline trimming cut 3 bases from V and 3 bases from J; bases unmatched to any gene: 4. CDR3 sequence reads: CASSHLAGGDYEQYF. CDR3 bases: TGCGCCAGCAGCCATCTAGCGGGAGGCGACTACGAGCAGTACTTC.

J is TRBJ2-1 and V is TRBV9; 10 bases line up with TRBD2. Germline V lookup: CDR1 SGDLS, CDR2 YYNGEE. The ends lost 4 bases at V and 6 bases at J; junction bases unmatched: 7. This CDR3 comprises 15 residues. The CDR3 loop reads CASSPRLAGVNEQFF. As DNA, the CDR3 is TGTGCCAGCAGCCCAAGACTAGCGGGCGTCAATGAGCAGTTCTTC.

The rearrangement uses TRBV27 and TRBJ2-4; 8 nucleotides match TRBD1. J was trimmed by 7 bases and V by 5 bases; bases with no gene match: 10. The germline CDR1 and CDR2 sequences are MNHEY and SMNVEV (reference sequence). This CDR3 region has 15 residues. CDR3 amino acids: CASSRHGQGLNIQYF. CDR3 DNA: TGTGCCAGCAGTCGCCACGGACAGGGATTGAACATTCAGTACTTC.

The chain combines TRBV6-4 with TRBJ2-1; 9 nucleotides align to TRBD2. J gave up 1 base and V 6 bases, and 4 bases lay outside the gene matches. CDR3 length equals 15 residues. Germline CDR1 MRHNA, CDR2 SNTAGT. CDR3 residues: CASSETSGSYNEQFF. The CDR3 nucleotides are TGTGCCAGCAGCGAGACTAGCGGATCCTACAATGAGCAGTTCTTC.

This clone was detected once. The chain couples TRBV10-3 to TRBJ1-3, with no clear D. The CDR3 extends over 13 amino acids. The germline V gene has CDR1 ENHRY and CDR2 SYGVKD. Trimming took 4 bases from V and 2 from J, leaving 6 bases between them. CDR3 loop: CAISVPAGNTIYF. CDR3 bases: TGTGCCATCAGTGTCCCGGCTGGAAACACCATATATTTT.

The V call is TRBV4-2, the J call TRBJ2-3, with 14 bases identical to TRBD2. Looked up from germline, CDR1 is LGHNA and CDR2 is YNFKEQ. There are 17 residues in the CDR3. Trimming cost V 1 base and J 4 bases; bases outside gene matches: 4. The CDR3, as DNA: TGTGCCAGCAGCCAAGGGACTAGCGGGAGGCTGGCAGATACGCAGTATTTT. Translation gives CASSQGTSGRLADTQYF.

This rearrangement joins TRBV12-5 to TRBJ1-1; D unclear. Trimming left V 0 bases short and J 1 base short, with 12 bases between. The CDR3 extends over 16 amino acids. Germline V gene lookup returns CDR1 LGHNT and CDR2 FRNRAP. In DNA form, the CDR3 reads TGTGCTAGTGGTTTGGTGGTCGGAGGGCGGAACACTGAAGCTTTCTTT. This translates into CASGLVVGGRNTEAFF.

Here the CDR3 reads CASSQDKVRETQYF. The CDR3 DNA reads as TGTGCCAGCAGCCAAGATAAAGTACGGGAGACCCAGTACTTC. The chain recombines TRBV4-2 with TRBJ2-5; no clear D. With 0 bases removed from V and 5 bases from J, the gap between germline ends came to 10 bases. The CDR3 is 14 residues long. Per germline, CDR1 LGHNA and CDR2 YNFKEQ.

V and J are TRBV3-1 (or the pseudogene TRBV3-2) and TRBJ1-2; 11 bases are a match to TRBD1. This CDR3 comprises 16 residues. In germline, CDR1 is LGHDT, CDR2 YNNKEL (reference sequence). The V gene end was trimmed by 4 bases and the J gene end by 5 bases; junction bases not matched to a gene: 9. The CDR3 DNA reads TGTGCCAGCAGCCGGAGACCGGGACAGGGGGTATATGGCTACACCTTC. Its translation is CASSRRPGQGVYGYTF.

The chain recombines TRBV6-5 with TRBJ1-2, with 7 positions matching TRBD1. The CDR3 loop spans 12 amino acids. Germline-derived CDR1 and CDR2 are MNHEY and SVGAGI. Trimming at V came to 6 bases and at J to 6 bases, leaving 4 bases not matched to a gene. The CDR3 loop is CASSLTGDGYTF. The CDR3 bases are TGTGCCAGCAGCCTTACAGGGGATGGCTACACCTTC.

CDR3 sequence: CASSLRTASGQYF. The CDR3 nucleotides are TGTGCCAGCAGCCTAAGAACAGCTTCCGGGCAGTACTTC. The chain is built from TRBV5-8 and TRBJ2-7; D remains unclear. From germline, CDR1 is SGHTS and CDR2 YDEGEE. The CDR3 covers 13 residues. Trimming took off 4 bases at V and 9 bases at J, with 17 bases between the two ends.

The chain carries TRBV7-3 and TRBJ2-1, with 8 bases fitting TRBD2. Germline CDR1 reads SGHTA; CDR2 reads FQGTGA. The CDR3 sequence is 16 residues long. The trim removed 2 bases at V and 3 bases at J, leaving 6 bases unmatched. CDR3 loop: CASSLGSGRIYNEQFF. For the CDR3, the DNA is TGTGCCAGCAGCTTAGGAAGCGGGAGAATCTACAATGAGCAGTTCTTC.

CDR3 DNA: TGTGCCAGCGAGGTCCAACAGGGGTTGGGTGAAAAACTGTTTTTT. It is translated as CASEVQQGLGEKLFF. The chain links TRBV6-5 to TRBJ1-4; 7 bases match TRBD1. Germline V gives CDR1 MNHEY, CDR2 SVGAGI. V shed 8 bases, J shed 7 bases, and the junction held 13 bases outside the gene matches. The CDR3 has 15 amino acids.

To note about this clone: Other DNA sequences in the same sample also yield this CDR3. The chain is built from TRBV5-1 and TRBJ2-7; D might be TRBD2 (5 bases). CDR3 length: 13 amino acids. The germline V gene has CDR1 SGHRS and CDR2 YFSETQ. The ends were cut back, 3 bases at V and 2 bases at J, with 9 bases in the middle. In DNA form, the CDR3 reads TGCGCCAGCAGCTCGTCCGGGACCTACGAGCAGTACTTC. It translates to CASSSSGTYEQYF.

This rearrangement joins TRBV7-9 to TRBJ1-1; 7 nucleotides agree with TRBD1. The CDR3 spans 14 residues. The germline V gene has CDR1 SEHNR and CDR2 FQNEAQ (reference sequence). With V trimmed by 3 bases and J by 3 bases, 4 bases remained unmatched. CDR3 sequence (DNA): TGTGCCAGCAGCTTCGACAGGGCCGACACTGAAGCTTTCTTT. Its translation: CASSFDRADTEAFF.